These 26 T cell receptor beta chains share one sample of origin, sequenced in a study of cytomegalovirus exposure and HLA in healthy donors. 13 Jbeta primers and 60 Vbeta primers were used for the PCR. TCRdb keeps only in-frame clones here, not all; method: immunoSEQ multiplex PCR. The repertoire holds about 170,000 clones, with under 80% as singletons. The sequenced sample consisted of PBMCs. The receptors here all came from a female donor in good health and CMV-seronegative.

This clone showed up just a few times. The J gene is TRBJ2-7, the V gene TRBV11-3; the D is unclear. V was shortened by 1 base and J by 1 base, with 5 bases between the two germline ends. Germline assignment: CDR1 SGHNT and CDR2 YENEEA. This CDR3 has 13 residues. DNA of the CDR3: TGTGCCAGCAGCTTAGGGCCATCCTACGAGCAGTACTTC. Protein product: CASSLGPSYEQYF.

The chain employs TRBV27 and TRBJ2-1; D is unclear. V was shortened by 8 bases and J by 0 bases, with 11 bases between the two germline ends. This CDR3 contains 14 residues. Germline values: CDR1 MNHEY, CDR2 SMNVEV (reference sequence). As DNA, the CDR3 is TGTGCCAGCGGAGCAGTAGGCTCCTACAATGAGCAGTTCTTC. Translating it yields CASGAVGSYNEQFF.

The chain couples TRBV19 to TRBJ2-3, with D possibly TRBD1 on 5 matching bases. Germline CDR1 LNHDA, CDR2 SQIVND (reference sequence). The CDR3 consists of 15 residues. V lost 5 bases and J lost 4, with 16 bases in between. This chain's CDR3 is CASSYGERGADTQYF. The CDR3 bases are TGTGCCAGTAGTTATGGGGAAAGGGGTGCAGATACGCAGTATTTT.

This clone was seen just once. The chain recombines TRBV5-1 with TRBJ2-1; no clear D gene. CDR1 SGHRS and CDR2 YFSETQ come from the germline V gene. The germline V and J ends were trimmed by 0 bases and 6 bases, with 10 bases remaining between them. The CDR3 spans 14 residues. CDR3 in DNA: TGCGCCAGCAGCTTGGGCCCCGACTTCAATGAGCAGTTCTTC. Amino acid sequence: CASSLGPDFNEQFF.

This chain links TRBV11-2 with TRBJ2-3; 7 bases agree with TRBD1. CDR3 length: 17 residues. V lost 5 bases to trimming and J lost 2 bases; unmatched junction nucleotides: 13. The germline CDR1 and CDR2 sequences are SGHAT and FQNNGV. CDR3 region: CASSRPDRDSFTDTQYF. CDR3 in DNA: TGTGCCAGCAGCCGCCCCGACCGGGACAGCTTCACAGATACGCAGTATTTT.

The V gene is TRBV4-1, the J gene TRBJ2-5; 9 bases are shared with TRBD2. CDR3 length: 16 amino acids. Looked up from germline, CDR1 is MGHRA and CDR2 is YSYEKL. V was pared by 1 base and J by 4 bases, with 7 bases of the junction left unmatched. This chain's CDR3 is CASSQGLAGGGETQYF. CDR3 DNA: TGCGCCAGCAGCCAAGGGTTGGCGGGAGGGGGAGAGACCCAGTACTTC.

The V and J genes are TRBV5-1 and TRBJ2-3; maybe TRBD2 (6 bases). Germline CDR1 is SGHRS and CDR2 is YFSETQ. Trimming shortened V by 0 bases and J by 3 bases, and 11 bases separated the two germline ends. The CDR3 is 15 amino acids. CDR3 nucleotides: TGCGCCAGCAGCTTGGCTGCGCGGGGAACAGATACGCAGTATTTT. This gives the protein CASSLAARGTDTQYF.

Only one count was recorded for this clone. The chain combines TRBV5-5 with TRBJ2-5; TRBD2 is a possible D gene (6 bases). The V and J ends lost 4 bases and 4 bases respectively, with 14 bases between them. Germline CDR1 and CDR2: SGHKS and YYEKEE (reference sequence). This CDR3 comprises 14 residues. CDR3 loop: CASSRERGTETQYF. CDR3 nucleotides: TGTGCCAGCAGCCGGGAGAGGGGAACAGAGACCCAGTACTTC. Full variable domain (outside the CDR3, taken from reference TRBV5-5 and TRBJ2-5): DAGVTQSPTHLIKTRGQQVTLRCSPISGHKSVSWYQQVLGQGPQFIFQYYEKEERGRGNFPDRFSARQFPNYSSELNVNALLLGDSALYLCASSRERGTETQYFGPGTRLLVL.

This clone was seen once. J is TRBJ2-3 and V is TRBV27; 9 positions agree with TRBD1. CDR3 length: 16 residues. Per germline, CDR1 MNHEY and CDR2 SMNVEV (reference sequence). V dropped 4 bases and J dropped 4; count of bases not matched to a gene: 9. The CDR3 is CASSSFSGTGPDTQYF. The CDR3 nucleotides read TGTGCCAGCAGTTCCTTTTCCGGGACAGGGCCAGATACGCAGTATTTT.

The chain employs TRBV7-2 and TRBJ1-6; D is possibly TRBD1 (6 bases). CDR1 and CDR2 from the germline V gene are SGHTA and FQGNSA. The CDR3 sequence is 17 residues long. The V and J ends lost 5 bases and 0 bases respectively, with 14 bases between them. The DNA for the CDR3 is TGTGCCAGCAGCCCGGGAACAGGGAGCTCCTATAATTCACCCCTCCACTTT. Residues: CASSPGTGSSYNSPLHF.

The chain joins TRBV15 to TRBJ2-7, with TRBD1 identical over 7 bases. Trimming took 0 bases from V and 3 from J; bases not matched to a gene: 5. The germline gives CDR1 LNHNV, CDR2 YYDKDF (reference sequence). The CDR3 spans 15 residues. For the CDR3, the DNA is TGTGCCACCAGCAGAGATCCGGGACAGAGCTACGAGCAGTACTTC. The encoded protein is CATSRDPGQSYEQYF.

The V and J genes are TRBV7-9 and TRBJ1-3; 9 bases match TRBD1. The CDR3 runs 15 residues. Trimming removed 8 bases from V and 0 bases from J; junction bases left unmatched: 5. Per the germline V gene, CDR1 is SEHNR and CDR2 is FQNEAQ (reference sequence). Here the CDR3 DNA reads TGTGCCAGCCGGGGACAGGGCAGCTCTGGAAACACCATATATTTT. Residues: CASRGQGSSGNTIYF.

This sequence joins TRBV20-1 and TRBJ1-2; D perhaps matches TRBD1 (5 bases). Between the trimmed V and J ends, which lost 7 bases and 9 bases, there was a span of 12 bases. Germline V gene lookup returns CDR1 DFQATT and CDR2 SNEGSKA (reference sequence). The CDR3 is made up of 10 amino acids. The CDR3 sequence is CSGGRQRYTF. CDR3 in DNA: TGCAGTGGGGGGAGGCAGCGCTACACCTTC.

J is TRBJ2-5 and V is TRBV14; 8 bases align to TRBD1. The CDR3 extends over 16 amino acids. The junction had 7 bases not matched to a gene; V was cut back by 2 bases and J by 2 bases. CDR1 and CDR2 from the germline V gene are SGHDN and FVKESK. This CDR3 is CASSQLRTGWQETQYF. In DNA form, the CDR3 reads TGTGCCAGCAGCCAACTTAGGACAGGGTGGCAAGAGACCCAGTACTTC. The full variable domain, in which reference TRBV14 and TRBJ2-5 provide the parts outside the CDR3, is EAGVTQFPSHSVIEKGQTVTLRCDPISGHDNLYWYRRVMGKEIKFLLHFVKESKQDESGMPNNRFLAERTGGTYSTLKVQPAELEDSGVYFCASSQLRTGWQETQYFGPGTRLLVL.

The V gene is TRBV6-4, the J gene TRBJ1-2, with D uncertain. V was trimmed by 3 bases and J by 6 bases, leaving 14 bases between them. Germline V CDR1 and CDR2: MRHNA, SNTAGT. The CDR3 has 14 residues. DNA of the CDR3: TGTGCCAGCAGTGAGAACCCTGACATTAATGGCTACACCTTC. This translates into CASSENPDINGYTF.

This chain links TRBV19 with TRBJ2-7, with D tentatively TRBD2 (6 bases). Trimming left V 3 bases short and J 3 bases short, with 15 bases between. CDR1 LNHDA and CDR2 SQIVND come from the germline V gene (reference sequence). The length of the CDR3 is 15 residues. The CDR3 is CASSMGDFQLYEQYF. The CDR3 DNA reads TGTGCCAGTAGTATGGGGGACTTCCAACTCTACGAGCAGTACTTC. Based on the CDR3 plus reference TRBV19 and TRBJ2-7, the full variable domain is DGGITQSPKYLFRKEGQNVTLSCEQNLNHDAMYWYRQDPGQGLRLIYYSQIVNDFQKGDIAEGYSVSREKKESFPLTVTSAQKNPTAFYLCASSMGDFQLYEQYFGPGTRLTVT.

This sequence joins TRBV19 and TRBJ1-5; TRBD1 agrees at 8 bases. The CDR3 length is 15 residues. CDR1 LNHDA and CDR2 SQIVND come from the germline V gene (reference sequence). Unmatched junction bases numbered 10, after V lost 9 bases and J lost 3 bases. The CDR3 protein is CASLTGGSYNQPQHF. CDR3 DNA sequence: TGTGCCAGCCTAACAGGGGGAAGTTACAATCAGCCCCAGCATTTT.

The CDR3 spells CASREVWVNTEAFF. CDR3 DNA sequence: TGTGCCAGCAGAGAGGTTTGGGTAAACACTGAAGCTTTCTTT. The chain uses TRBV6-1 and TRBJ1-1; D is unclear. Germline CDR1 reads MNHNS; CDR2 reads SASEGT. With 6 bases removed from V and 2 bases from J, the gap between germline ends came to 13 bases. This CDR3 contains 14 residues.

The V call is TRBV14, the J call TRBJ2-3; D not certain. Trimming shortened V by 1 base and J by 10 bases, and 9 bases separated the two germline ends. The CDR3 loop spans 12 amino acids. CDR1 is SGHDN and CDR2 is FVKESK in the germline V gene. CDR3 DNA: TGTGCCAGCAGCCAAGTTGAATCAGCGCAGTATTTT. It specifies CASSQVESAQYF.

V usage is TRBV6-5 and J usage is TRBJ1-4, with D unclear. Germline CDR1 MNHEY, CDR2 SVGAGI. The CDR3 runs to 12 residues. V was cut by 3 bases and J by 7 bases, with 6 bases left in between. In nucleotides, the CDR3 is TGTGCCAGCAGTTATGGAGGTGAAAAACTGTTTTTT. Its translation is CASSYGGEKLFF.

This rearrangement joins TRBV6-1 to TRBJ2-5; TRBD2 matches 7 bases. This CDR3 region has 13 residues. Germline V CDR1 and CDR2: MNHNS, SASEGT. Trimming cost V 6 bases and J 1 base; bases outside gene matches: 2. The CDR3 is CASRASGQETQYF. In DNA, the CDR3 is TGTGCCAGCAGGGCTAGCGGCCAAGAGACCCAGTACTTC.

The rearrangement links TRBV6-4 to TRBJ2-1, with 9 nucleotides matching TRBD2. This CDR3 region has 15 residues. The J segment lost 6 bases and the V segment lost 3 bases, leaving 6 bases of the junction unmatched. Germline CDR1 MRHNA, CDR2 SNTAGT. CDR3 in DNA: TGTGCCAGCAGTGAAGGTAGCGGGAGTCCCAATGAGCAGTTCTTC. Translating gives CASSEGSGSPNEQFF.

The chain carries TRBV9 and TRBJ2-7, with 8 bases fitting TRBD1. V lost 2 bases and J lost 6; bases outside the gene matches: 10. In germline, CDR1 is SGDLS, CDR2 YYNGEE. CDR3 size: 15 residues. DNA for the CDR3: TGTGCCAGCAGCGTGGGACAGGTCAATCCCAGCGAGCAGTACTTC. It codes for CASSVGQVNPSEQYF.

The rearrangement links TRBV7-9 to TRBJ2-7; possibly TRBD1 for D (7 bases). Germline V gene data show CDR1 as SEHNR and CDR2 as FQNEAQ (reference sequence). The CDR3 is made up of 16 amino acids. V lost 7 bases, J lost 0 bases, and 19 bases lay in between. The CDR3 nucleotides are TGTGCCAGCACCCGGTGGAGGGGGCTAGGCTCCTACGAGCAGTACTTC. This translates into CASTRWRGLGSYEQYF.

This clone was detected only a few times. V and J are TRBV25-1 and TRBJ2-3, with D possibly TRBD2 on 6 matching bases. There are 18 residues in the CDR3. Trimming took 0 bases from V and 2 from J, leaving 18 bases between them. CDR1 MGHDK and CDR2 SYGVNS come from the germline V gene. The CDR3 DNA reads TGTGCCAGCAGTGAATATCTTTTCGCGGGAAGGGACACAGATACGCAGTATTTT. Protein sequence: CASSEYLFAGRDTDTQYF.

This clone came up once. This chain connects TRBV30 to TRBJ1-1; tentative D call: TRBD1 (5 bases). The germline gives CDR1 GTSNPN, CDR2 SVGIG (reference sequence). The CDR3 spans 13 residues. V was trimmed by 3 bases and J by 4 bases, leaving 12 bases between them. This CDR3 is CAWSPDQGTEAFF. DNA of the CDR3: TGTGCCTGGAGCCCTGATCAGGGCACTGAAGCTTTCTTT.